The T cell receptor beta chain described here comes from a study of shared clonotypes between healthy human individuals. Regarding the study as a whole: Naive CD4 clonotypes overlapped across a few donors at approximately 5%.

The test was conducted at deep level. TCRdb keeps only in-frame clones here, not all; method: immunoSEQ multiplex PCR. This sample yields about 2.3 million clones, of which 90% to 95% are seen a single time; 0.35% to 0.45% belongs to the top ten. The CDR3 is made up of 15 amino acids. Germline CDR1 SGHRS, CDR2 YFSETQ. V lost 2 bases and J lost 5, with 16 bases in between. Comment on this clone: No antigen is known for it.

The J gene is TRBJ2-5, the V gene TRBV5-1; D is possibly TRBD1 (6 bases). The sample taken for sequencing was naive CD4+ T cells from PBMCs. Subset noted: CD45RA+ positively selected. The receptor comes from a man aged 18 to 29 in good health. Some clones in this sample may be carry-over from other donors' samples. The CDR3 nucleotides read TGCGCCAGCAGCTTCGGGGACACCCTAAGTGAGACCCAGTACTTC. Protein: CASSFGDTLSETQYF. Combining the CDR3 with reference TRBV5-1 and TRBJ2-5 gives the whole variable domain KAGVTQTPRYLIKTRGQQVTLSCSPISGHRSVSWYQQTPGQGLQFLFEYFSETQRNKGNFPGRFSGRQFSNSRSEMNVSTLELGDSALYLCASSFGDTLSETQYFGPGTRLLVL.